The 10 T cell receptor beta chains below come from one sample, sequenced in a study of T cells in women clearing cervical HPV infection. Produced via immunoSEQ multiplex PCR; TCRdb's table is partial and in-frame only. This sample's table reports fewer than 35,000 clones. Sequenced material: blood buffy coat. These receptors came from a woman aged 18 to 75 with a cervical HPV16 infection that either progressed to CIN3+ or cleared (not recorded which).

The CDR3 protein is CAWNLKGVNTEAFF. The sequenced CDR3 bases are TGTGCCTGGAATCTTAAAGGGGTGAACACTGAA. This chain joins TRBV30 and TRBJ1-1, with D possibly being TRBD1 (5 bases). The missing CDR3 end, 3 residues past where the read stops, is filled in from the germline J gene. The CDR3 runs 14 residues. Per germline, CDR1 GTSNPN and CDR2 SVGIG (reference sequence). V was pared by 4 bases and J by 0 bases, with 12 bases between.

A remark on this clone: The CDR3 extends 3 residues past the end of the read, so its final part is completed from the germline J gene. This chain links TRBV20-1 with TRBJ2-7; D is ambiguous. The CDR3 length is 15 residues. Between the trimmed V and J ends, which lost 4 bases and 3 bases, there was a span of 19 bases. Germline assignment: CDR1 DFQATT and CDR2 SNEGSKA (reference sequence). The CDR3 sequence is CSAKIVGGADYEQYF. The CDR3 bases that were read are TGCAGTGCTAAAATAGTTGGCGGAGCCGACTACGAG.

CDR3 sequence: CASSLQGIGTEAFF. CDR3 DNA, as far as it was read: TGTGCCAGCAGCTTGCAGGGAATAGGGACTGAA. The chain links TRBV7-9 to TRBJ1-1; weak D call: TRBD1 (5 bases). The CDR3 extends 3 residues past the end of the read, so its final part is completed from the germline J gene. The germline V and J ends were trimmed by 3 bases and 5 bases, with 13 bases remaining between them. The CDR3 extends over 14 amino acids. Germline V lookup: CDR1 SEHNR, CDR2 FQNEAQ (reference sequence).

Comment on this clone: The read terminates 3 residues ahead of where the CDR3 ends, so the germline J gene completes it. The rearrangement uses TRBV20-1 and TRBJ1-1; the D gene is possibly TRBD1 (5 bases). Germline V CDR1 and CDR2: DFQATT, SNEGSKA (reference sequence). CDR3 length: 14 residues. The sequenced part of the CDR3 DNA is TGCAGTGCTACTTTGGTGTTTTCAGGTTCAGGG. Translating gives CSATLVFSGSG. The complete CDR3 sequence is CSATLVFSGSGAFF.

Regarding this clone: The CDR3 end is not reached by the read, which stops 3 residues before it; the germline J gene fills it in. The chain is built from TRBV2 and TRBJ1-2; the D is unclear. The V end was cut by 3 bases, the J end by 2 bases, with 13 bases between. CDR1 SNHLY and CDR2 FYNNEI come from the germline V gene. The CDR3 runs to 15 residues. The DNA read from the CDR3 is TGTGCCAGCAGTGATAGCCAGAATCCCAACTATGGC. Its protein is CASSDSQNPNYG. The full-length CDR3 reads as CASSDSQNPNYGYTF.

A word on this clone: The read stops 3 residues short of the end of the CDR3; the missing end is completed from the germline J gene. The J gene is TRBJ2-2, the V gene TRBV18; D may be TRBD2 (5 bases). The CDR3 runs 15 residues. Germline V gene data show CDR1 as KGHSH and CDR2 as LQKENI. The CDR3 loop reads CASSPQAEVNEKLFF. The part of the CDR3 DNA that was read is TGTGCCAGCTCCCCCCAAGCGGAGGTGAATGAAAAG.

This clone counts as medium-sized by frequency. The CDR3 end is not reached by the read, which stops 3 residues before it; the germline J gene fills it in. V is TRBV7-3 and J is TRBJ2-3; 10 bases are a match to TRBD2. The V and J ends lost 5 bases and 6 bases, in that order; junction bases with no gene match: 2. This CDR3 contains 13 residues. Germline V lookup: CDR1 SGHTA, CDR2 FQGTGA. The part of the CDR3 DNA that was read is TGTGCCAGCAGCAAGCGGGAGGGGGATACG. Its protein is CASSKREGDT. In full, the CDR3 reads CASSKREGDTQYF.

Points on this clone: The CDR3 is cut off 3 residues early in the read; its end comes from the germline J gene. The chain is built from TRBV30 and TRBJ2-7; 12 nucleotides agree with TRBD2. With 1 base clipped from V and 2 bases from J, the junction kept 12 bases outside the gene matches. The CDR3 is 18 residues long. Germline V gene data show CDR1 as GTSNPN and CDR2 as SVGIG (reference sequence). CDR3: CAWSGTSGKERVPYEQYF. The sequenced part of the CDR3 DNA is TGTGCCTGGAGTGGGACTAGCGGGAAGGAGAGGGTCCCCTACGAG.

About this clone itself: The observed sequence ends 3 residues before the CDR3 terminus, with the missing tail filled in from the germline J gene. The V call is TRBV28, the J call TRBJ2-5, with 7 bases lining up with TRBD2. The CDR3 sequence is 14 residues long. V gave up 3 bases and J gave up 5 bases; unmatched junction bases: 6. Germline CDR1 is MDHEN and CDR2 is SYDVKM. CDR3 region: CASSLRGSWETQYF. The part of the CDR3 DNA that was read is TGTGCCAGCAGTTTGCGCGGGAGTTGGGAGACC. Looking up the rest from reference TRBV28 and TRBJ2-5 gives the full variable domain: DVKVTQSSRYLVKRTGEKVFLECVQDMDHENMFWYRQDPGLGLRLIYFSYDVKMKEKGDIPEGYSVSREKKERFSLILESASTNQTSMYLCASSLRGSWETQYFGPGTRLLVL.

In regard to this clone: The read terminates 3 residues before the CDR3 end, so the remaining end is supplied by the germline J gene. The chain recombines TRBV2 with TRBJ1-3, with no clear D. With 11 bases removed from V and 0 bases from J, the gap between germline ends came to 8 bases. Germline CDR1 is SNHLY and CDR2 is FYNNEI. The length of the CDR3 is 12 residues. The DNA read from the CDR3 is TGTGCCGTATACTCCTCTGGAAACACC. This sequence encodes CAVYSSGNT. The whole CDR3 reads CAVYSSGNTIYF.